This T cell receptor (beta chain) was found in a study of blood T cell repertoires in COVID-19. Only in-frame clones appear in the TCRdb table, and some are missing; sequencing was by immunoSEQ multiplex PCR. Of 110,000 to 150,000 clones listed, more than 75% are singletons. Deletions cut 3 bases from V and 7 bases from J, with 11 bases between. CDR3 length: 13 amino acids. CDR1 is LGHDT and CDR2 is YNNKEL in the germline V gene (reference sequence). This chain links TRBV3-1 (or the pseudogene TRBV3-2) with TRBJ2-3; D is unresolved. Sequenced input: peripheral blood. The TCR comes from a man in his sixties with acute or convalescent COVID-19. Here the CDR3 DNA reads TGTGCCAGCAGCCAGGAGACGGAAAATACGCAGTATTTT. Protein: CASSQETENTQYF.